The source of this T cell receptor beta chain is a study of OX40 agonist ivuxolimab in advanced cancers. About the research overall: The study gave patients intravenous ivuxolimab at 0.01 to 10 mg/kg every 2 weeks. Study-wide results and limits: Clonal expansion among partial responders at 0.1-3.0 mg/kg ranked near the lowest. Mean expanded clone counts were higher in CD8+ than CD4+ T cells.

This clone turned up a few times. Its target is unknown. Using immunoSEQ multiplex PCR, the repertoire was profiled, and TCRdb retains in-frame clones only, with some absent. The table lists 95,000 to 150,000 clones, 80% to 90% of them singletons. The CDR3 consists of 13 residues. Germline V gives CDR1 SGDLS, CDR2 YYNGEE. After removal of 4 bases from V and 4 bases from J, the junction contained 2 bases not matched to a gene. The clonotype originates from an adult with an advanced solid tumor such as melanoma, head and neck, liver or kidney cancer. The rearrangement links TRBV9 to TRBJ1-5; 7 nucleotides align to TRBD1. The starting material was CD4+ or CD8+ T cells sorted from blood, obtained in a trial of the OX40 agonist ivuxolimab. CDR3 region: CASSTGANQPQHF. The CDR3 coding sequence is TGTGCCAGCAGCACAGGGGCAAATCAGCCCCAGCATTTT.